A single TCR beta chain is shown here with its context. The sample is drawn from a study of blood T cell repertoires in COVID-19. On the study more broadly: Both acute and convalescent COVID-19 samples were obtained from the United States, Italy and Spain. The cDNA or gDNA used as material had been derived from T cells, B-cell-depleted T cells, or PBMCs.

CDR3 length: 12 residues. Looked up from germline, CDR1 is LGHDT and CDR2 is YNNKEL (reference sequence). The V end lost 4 bases, the J end lost 5 bases, and 9 bases lay between the germline ends. Original data processing: How many nucleated cells were present was estimated from reference gene primer amplification. The assay was immunoSEQ multiplex PCR, and TCRdb's table has in-frame clones only and misses some. The DNA gave D and trimming, while V, J and clone size come from that table. The sample has under 500,000 clones, around 89% seen once. The receptor was derived from a woman aged 25 to 39 with acute or convalescent COVID-19. V is TRBV3-1 (or the pseudogene TRBV3-2) and J is TRBJ2-7, with a weak D call TRBD2 (5 bases). The sequencing sample was made of peripheral blood. The CDR3 sequence: CASSRFGDEQYF. CDR3 in DNA: TGTGCCAGCAGCCGTTTCGGGGACGAGCAGTACTTC.